This T cell receptor (beta chain) was documented in a study of T cells in Graves' hyperthyroidism and ophthalmopathy (dated 2019 in TCRdb). As for the study more broadly: Peripheral blood was collected at initial diagnosis, before any treatment. TCR V-J signatures able to tell the groups apart were searched for in a discovery cohort of 95 to 100 patients, of whom about 40 had Graves' ophthalmopathy and about 60 had stable Graves' hyperthyroidism. Prospective prediction of ophthalmopathy was tested in an independent validation cohort consisting of some 20 hyperthyroidism patients and some 16 patients who later progressed to ophthalmopathy. For training and testing, the 95 to 100 patients in the discovery cohort were randomly divided in a 7:3 ratio. In about 6 Graves' hyperthyroidism patients, the study also compared T-cell repertoires from thyroid tissue with T-cell repertoires from blood. After sampling, hyperthyroidism patients received methimazole starting at 30 mg daily, and ophthalmopathy patients received high-dose intravenous methylprednisolone. The paper describes TCR Vbeta CDR3 sequencing of around 140 peripheral blood samples, made up of 43 ophthalmopathy patients, around 78 hyperthyroidism patients and some 17 progressor patients. The investigation overall reported the following: Most expanded thyroid clonotypes (frequency above 0.001) were also found in blood, which suggests that blood repertoires may mirror thyroid immune responses. Sample size was not statistically predetermined, and blinding of investigators to group allocation was not performed. In validation, the model predicted progression to ophthalmopathy with approximately 70% sensitivity and roughly 75% specificity, a median of around six months before onset. Ophthalmopathy was separated from stable hyperthyroidism by a 13 V-J signature model, with 85% to 90% sensitivity and about 81% specificity obtained in cross-validation and 80%/75% obtained in testing.

Ophthalmopathy patients had moderately to severely active disease, Clinical Activity Score of at least 3, NOSPECS grade of at least 4, and duration under 3 months. Exclusion was applied to patients with uncontrolled infections, other autoimmune diseases, pregnancy or lactation. Clinical symptoms, serum thyroxine and TRAb, thyroid ultrasound, and orbital computed tomography formed the basis for the diagnoses. PBMCs were separated from roughly 9.6 ml of fresh peripheral blood using Ficoll-Paque density gradient centrifugation. Trizol reagent was used to extract total RNA, and RNA quality was then checked on an Agilent 2100 Bioanalyzer. The count of this clonotype is one. No antigen is known for it. Base qualities were left out, and no much larger clone turns up one base away. Evidence from one read is weak. Relative to germline, V is 6 bases shorter and J is 6 bases shorter, with 17 bases between their ends. According to the germline V gene, CDR1 reads MNHEY and CDR2 reads SVGEGT. The CDR3 runs 14 residues from the cysteine to the phenylalanine. Only the CDR3 DNA is retained, 42 bases long and in frame from the first base.

Amplification of TCR beta CDR3 regions was carried out from RNA transcripts. The first round of RT-PCR for the TCR CDR3 was performed with the HTBI primer set and the Qiagen OneStep RT-PCR kit. Libraries were constructed in a second round of multiplex PCR, after which size selection and purification were performed. The libraries were sequenced on an Illumina HiSeq2000 using paired-end 100 bp reads. The source study handled its data this way. Raw data were processed with SOAPnuke, discarding reads with adapters, uncalled bases, mean Phred below 15, or no exact constant-primer or identifier match. COPE v1.2.5 was used to merge high-quality paired reads, and clonotypes were defined as unique nucleotide sequences. MiTCR v1.1 was used to align the clonotypes against IMGT TRBV, TRBD and TRBJ reference segments. The analysis was restricted to V-J combinations with a frequency above 0.0001, which together covered just over 98% of the repertoires. The TCS score was defined as the ratio of F50 (clonal expansion) to E x V (chaos), calculated using BLOSUM62-based TCRdist between CDR3 peptides within each V-J. Welch's t-statistics and random forest reduced roughly 530 V-J features to 13, which were used in a naive Bayes classifier (R e1071). TCRdb reran the public reads through fastp at Q25 and MiXCR, keeping productive beta chains. Each CDR3 protein appears once, grouped with its most common genes and DNA. TCRdb, not the original authors, processed these V and J calls. Recorded for this sample are roughly 400,000 distinct CDR3 sequences; 11% to 15% of them occurred a single time. The ten largest clones represent under 30% of the sample.

The clonotype was recovered from a man aged 50 or older with Graves' ophthalmopathy. This sequence uses TRBV6-2 or TRBV6-3 and TRBJ1-2; the D gene is unclear. What was sequenced was blood. For the CDR3, the sequence is CASSPVGLGNGYTF. Here is the DNA: TGTGCCAGCAGCCCGGTGGGGTTAGGAAATGGCTACACCTTC.